Sequencing of this T cell receptor (beta chain) was carried out in a study of T cells in localized non-small cell lung cancer. Whole-study findings and limits: Median 57 top-100 tumor clones were shared with paired adjacent lung.

Clones were sequenced by immunoSEQ multiplex PCR, and TCRdb holds only the in-frame ones, with some missing. The sample carries fewer than 95,000 clones, more than 75% recorded once. This clone appeared once. What it binds is unknown. Trimming cost V 1 base and J 5 bases; bases outside gene matches: 1. CDR1 is SEHNR, CDR2 FQNEAQ, per germline (reference sequence). The CDR3 contains 13 residues. The input for sequencing was PBMCs, taken before any cancer treatment. This receptor was identified in a woman aged 35-70 years with stage II squamous cell lung carcinoma. The chain is built from TRBV7-9 and TRBJ2-5; TRBD1 aligns across 7 bases. CDR3 amino acids: CASSLDRGETQYF. CDR3 DNA: TGTGCCAGCAGCTTAGACAGGGGTGAGACCCAGTACTTC.